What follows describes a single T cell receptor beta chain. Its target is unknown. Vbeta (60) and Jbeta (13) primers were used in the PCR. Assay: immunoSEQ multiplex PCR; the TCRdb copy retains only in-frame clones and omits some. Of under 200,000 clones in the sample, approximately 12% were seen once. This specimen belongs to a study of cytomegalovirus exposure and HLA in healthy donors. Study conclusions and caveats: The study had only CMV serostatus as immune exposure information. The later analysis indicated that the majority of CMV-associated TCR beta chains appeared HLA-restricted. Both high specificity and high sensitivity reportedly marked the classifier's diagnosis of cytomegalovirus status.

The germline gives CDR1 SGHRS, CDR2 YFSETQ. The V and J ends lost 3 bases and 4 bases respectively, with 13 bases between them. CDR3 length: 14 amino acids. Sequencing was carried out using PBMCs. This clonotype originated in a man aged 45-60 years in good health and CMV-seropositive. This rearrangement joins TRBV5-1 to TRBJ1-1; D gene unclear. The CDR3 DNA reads TGCGCCAGCAGCTCGGAGGGTCGGACCACTGAAGCTTTCTTT. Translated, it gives CASSSEGRTTEAFF.